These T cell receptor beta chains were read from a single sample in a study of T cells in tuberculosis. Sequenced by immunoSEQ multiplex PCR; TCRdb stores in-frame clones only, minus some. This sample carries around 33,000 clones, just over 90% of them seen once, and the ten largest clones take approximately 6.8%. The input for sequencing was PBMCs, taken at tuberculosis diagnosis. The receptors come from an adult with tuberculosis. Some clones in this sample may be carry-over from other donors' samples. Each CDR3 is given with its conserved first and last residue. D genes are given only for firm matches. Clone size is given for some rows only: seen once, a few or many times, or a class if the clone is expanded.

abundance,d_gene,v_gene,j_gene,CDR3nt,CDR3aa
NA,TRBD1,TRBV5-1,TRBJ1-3,TGCGCCAGCAGCCGGACAGGGACTGGAAACACCATATATTTT,CASSRTGTGNTIYF
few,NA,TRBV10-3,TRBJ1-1,TGTGCCATCAGTGAGTCTTATGAAGCTTTCTTT,CAISESYEAFF
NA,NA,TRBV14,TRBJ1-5,TGTGCCAGCAGCCCAGGGGTAAATCAGCCCCAGCATTTT,CASSPGVNQPQHF
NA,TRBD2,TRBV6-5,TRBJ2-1,TGTGCCAGCAGTTACAGCGGGGATACTCAGTTCTTC,CASSYSGDTQFF
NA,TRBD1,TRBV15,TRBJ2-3,TGTGCCACCAGCTCGGGACAGGGGGAAGATACGCAGTATTTT,CATSSGQGEDTQYF
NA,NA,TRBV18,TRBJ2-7,TGTGCCAGCTCACTAGCTGGGGCCCCCTACGAGCAGTACTTC,CASSLAGAPYEQYF
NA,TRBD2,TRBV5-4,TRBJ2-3,TGTGCCAGCAGCGCGGGACTAGCGGGGGGGATAAGTCTTGGAACAGATACGCAGTATTTT,CASSAGLAGGISLGTDTQYF
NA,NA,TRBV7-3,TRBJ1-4,TGTGCCAGCAGCTTAAGCCCTCTCGGCAGGGTGAAAGCCCTCGCAACTAATGAAAAACTGTTTTTT,CASSLSPLGRVKALATNEKLFF
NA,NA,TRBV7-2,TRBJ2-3,TGTGCCAGCAGCCCGACTATATCTAGCACAGATACGCAGTATTTT,CASSPTISSTDTQYF
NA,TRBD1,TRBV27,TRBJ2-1,TGTGCCAGCGGGACAGGGTCCTACAATGAGCAGTTCTTC,CASGTGSYNEQFF
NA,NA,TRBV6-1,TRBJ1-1,TGTGCCAGCAGTGAACGATACAAGAACACTGAAGCTTTCTTT,CASSERYKNTEAFF
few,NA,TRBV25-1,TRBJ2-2,TGTGCCAGCAGCCTCGGGGGATTGGGCACCGGGGAGCTGTTTTTT,CASSLGGLGTGELFF
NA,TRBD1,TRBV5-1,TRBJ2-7,TGCGCCAGCAGCTTGGACAGGGGGAACGAGCAGTACTTC,CASSLDRGNEQYF
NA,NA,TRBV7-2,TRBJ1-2,TGTGCCAGCAGCCTCCGGGACAACAGGGACTATGGCTACACCTTC,CASSLRDNRDYGYTF
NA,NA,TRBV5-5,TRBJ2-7,TGTGCCAGCAGCTTGGCACGGGGCTACGAGCAGTACTTC,CASSLARGYEQYF
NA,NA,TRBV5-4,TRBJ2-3,TGTGCCAGCACAGTCCAGGGTACGGGGGTGCAGTATTTT,CASTVQGTGVQYF
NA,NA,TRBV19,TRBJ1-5,TGTGCCAGTAGTACAAACAGGCTTAATCAGCCCCAGCATTTT,CASSTNRLNQPQHF
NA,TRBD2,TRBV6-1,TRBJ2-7,TGTGCCAGCAGTCAGCGGGGGTCCTCCTACGAGCAGTACTTC,CASSQRGSSYEQYF
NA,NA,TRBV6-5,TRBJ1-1,TGTGCCAGCAGACTCCTACTGAACACTGAAGCTTTCTTT,CASRLLLNTEAFF
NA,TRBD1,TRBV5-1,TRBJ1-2,TGCGCCAGCAGCTCAAAGACAGGGAACTATGGCTACACCTTC,CASSSKTGNYGYTF
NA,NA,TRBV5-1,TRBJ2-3,TGCGCCAGCAGCTTGCAGTGGCCTACAGATACGCAGTATTTT,CASSLQWPTDTQYF
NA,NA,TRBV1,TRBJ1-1,TGCACCAGCAGCCTTAAGCTTAGGCGCGGCACTGAAGCTTTCTTT,CTSSLKLRRGTEAFF
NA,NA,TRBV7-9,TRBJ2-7,TGTGCCAGCAGCCCTAGGAGGGGGGACAGTGGCTACGAGCAGTACTTC,CASSPRRGDSGYEQYF
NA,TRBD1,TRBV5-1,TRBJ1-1,TGCGCCAGCAGCTTGGAAGGGGGCGCCATGAACACTGAAGCTTTCTTT,CASSLEGGAMNTEAFF
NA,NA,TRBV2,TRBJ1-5,TGTGCCAGCGGAACACGGAGTTATAGCAATCAGCCCCAGCATTTT,CASGTRSYSNQPQHF
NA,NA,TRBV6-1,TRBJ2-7,TGTGCCAGCAGCTCAGATTACGAGCAGTACTTC,CASSSDYEQYF
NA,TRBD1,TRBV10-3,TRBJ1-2,TGTGCCATCAGTGAGTCGGCAGGGGGCACCTATTATGGCTACACCTTC,CAISESAGGTYYGYTF
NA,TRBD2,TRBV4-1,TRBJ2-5,TGCGCCAGCAGCCAAGTAGCGGGTAAGAAGGGAATAATGGAGACCCAGTACTTC,CASSQVAGKKGIMETQYF
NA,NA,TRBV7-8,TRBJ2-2,TGTGCCAGCAGCTCTCGTCGGGATACCGGGGAGCTGTTTTTT,CASSSRRDTGELFF
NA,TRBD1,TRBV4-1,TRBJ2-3,TGCGCCAGCAGCCAAGGTCCTGACAGGGCACACACAGATACGCAGTATTTT,CASSQGPDRAHTDTQYF
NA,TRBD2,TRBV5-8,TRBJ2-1,TGTGCCAGCAGCCCCGGACTAGCGGGGGGGCAATCCTACAATGAGCAGTTCTTC,CASSPGLAGGQSYNEQFF